Below, one T cell receptor (beta chain) is given with its context. Its antigen remains unknown. The data belong to a study of graft-versus-host responses after intestinal transplantation. For the study at large: Multivisceral, liver-intestinal, or isolated intestinal transplants were received by the recipients. Recipients across the board were started on anti-thymocyte globulin induction, then kept on tacrolimus and steroids for about 3 years. The study's findings and limits: Peak GvH clone levels in circulation were associated with early post-transplant HvG declines. Some patients had graft-donor T cell macrochimerism, and their allografts showed high graft-versus-host to host-versus-graft clonal ratios.

Method: immunoSEQ multiplex PCR; TCRdb's copy keeps in-frame clones and lacks some. In the table there are tens of thousands of clones, about 93% of which are singletons. Germline assignment: CDR1 SQVTM and CDR2 ANQGSEA. V lost 4 bases and J lost 3; bases outside the gene matches: 8. This CDR3 is built from 16 residues. This sequence joins TRBV29-1 and TRBJ2-1; TRBD2 matches at 11 bases. The starting material was unstimulated CD8+ T cells sorted from spleen or lymph node cells, obtained before intestinal transplant. This receptor was taken from a human donor who received an intestinal transplant. The CDR3: CSVAGKTSGDYNEQFF. The DNA of the CDR3 is TGCAGCGTTGCGGGGAAGACTAGCGGGGACTACAATGAGCAGTTCTTC.